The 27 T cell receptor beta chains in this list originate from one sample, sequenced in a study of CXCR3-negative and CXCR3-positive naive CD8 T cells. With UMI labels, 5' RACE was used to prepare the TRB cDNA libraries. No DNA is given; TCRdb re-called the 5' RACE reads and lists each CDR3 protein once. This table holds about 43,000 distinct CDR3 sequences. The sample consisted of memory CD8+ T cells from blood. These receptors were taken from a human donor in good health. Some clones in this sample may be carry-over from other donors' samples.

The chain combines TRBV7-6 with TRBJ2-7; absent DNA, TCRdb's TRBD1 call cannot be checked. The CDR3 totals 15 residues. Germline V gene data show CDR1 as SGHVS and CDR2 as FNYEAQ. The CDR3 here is CASSWGQGSSYEQYF.

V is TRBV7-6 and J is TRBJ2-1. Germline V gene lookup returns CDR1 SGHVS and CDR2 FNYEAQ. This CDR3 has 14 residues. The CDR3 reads CASSLEVSRDEQFF. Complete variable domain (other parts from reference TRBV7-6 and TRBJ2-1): GAGVSQSPRYKVTKRGQDVALRCDPISGHVSLYWYRQALGQGPEFLTYFNYEAQQDKSGLPNDRFSAERPEGSISTLTIQRTEQRDSAMYRCASSLEVSRDEQFFGPGTRLTVL.

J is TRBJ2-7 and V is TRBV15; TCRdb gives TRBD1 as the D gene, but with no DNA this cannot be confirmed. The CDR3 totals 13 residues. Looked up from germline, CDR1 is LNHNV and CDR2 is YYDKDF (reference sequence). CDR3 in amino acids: CATIGGGPPEQYF.

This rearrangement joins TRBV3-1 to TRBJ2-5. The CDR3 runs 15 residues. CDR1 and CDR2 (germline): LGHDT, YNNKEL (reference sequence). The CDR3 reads CASSQEVASQETQYF.

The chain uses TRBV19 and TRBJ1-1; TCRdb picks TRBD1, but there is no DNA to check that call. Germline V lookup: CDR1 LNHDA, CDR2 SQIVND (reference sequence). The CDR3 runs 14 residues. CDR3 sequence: CASTTGTGDLEAFF.

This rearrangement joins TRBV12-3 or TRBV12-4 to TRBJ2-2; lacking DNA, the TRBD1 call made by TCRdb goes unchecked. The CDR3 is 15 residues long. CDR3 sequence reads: CASSGGLDNTGELFF.

This chain's CDR3 is CASSGWTGNTEAFF. The chain joins TRBV9 to TRBJ1-1; TCRdb returns TRBD1, unconfirmable since there is no DNA. The CDR3 extends over 14 amino acids. In germline, CDR1 is SGDLS, CDR2 YYNGEE.

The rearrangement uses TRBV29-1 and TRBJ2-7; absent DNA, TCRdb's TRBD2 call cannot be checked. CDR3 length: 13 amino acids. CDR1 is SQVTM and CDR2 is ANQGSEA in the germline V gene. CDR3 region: CSVYGLDDYEQYF.

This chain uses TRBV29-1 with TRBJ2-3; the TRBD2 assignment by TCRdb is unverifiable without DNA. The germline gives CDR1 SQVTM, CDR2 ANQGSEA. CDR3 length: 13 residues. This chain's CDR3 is CSVVLAETDTQYF.

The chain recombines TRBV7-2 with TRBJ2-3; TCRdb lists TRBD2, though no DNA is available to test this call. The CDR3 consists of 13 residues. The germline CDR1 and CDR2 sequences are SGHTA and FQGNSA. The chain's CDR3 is CASGDGRADTQYF.

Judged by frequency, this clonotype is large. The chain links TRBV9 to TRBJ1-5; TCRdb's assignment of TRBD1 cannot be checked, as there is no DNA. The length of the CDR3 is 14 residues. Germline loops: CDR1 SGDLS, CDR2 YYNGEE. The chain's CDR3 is CASSGGQGGQPQHF.

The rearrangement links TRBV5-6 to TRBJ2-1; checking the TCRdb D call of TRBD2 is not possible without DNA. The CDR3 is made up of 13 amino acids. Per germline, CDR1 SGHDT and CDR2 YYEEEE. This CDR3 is CASSWGRANEQFF.

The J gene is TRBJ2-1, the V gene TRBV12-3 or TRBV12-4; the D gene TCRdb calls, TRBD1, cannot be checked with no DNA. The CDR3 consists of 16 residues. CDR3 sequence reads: CASLPIGGAWGNEQFF.

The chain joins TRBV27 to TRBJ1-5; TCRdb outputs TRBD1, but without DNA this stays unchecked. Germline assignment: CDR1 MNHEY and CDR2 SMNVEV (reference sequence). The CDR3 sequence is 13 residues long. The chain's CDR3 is CASSQGFRQPQHF.

CDR3 region: CASSQDSWETQYF. This chain connects TRBV3-1 to TRBJ2-5. The CDR3 runs to 13 residues. The germline CDR1 and CDR2 sequences are LGHDT and YNNKEL (reference sequence).

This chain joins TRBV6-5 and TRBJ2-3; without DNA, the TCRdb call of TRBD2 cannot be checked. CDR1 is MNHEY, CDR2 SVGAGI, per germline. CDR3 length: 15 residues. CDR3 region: CASSQLAGDADTQYF.

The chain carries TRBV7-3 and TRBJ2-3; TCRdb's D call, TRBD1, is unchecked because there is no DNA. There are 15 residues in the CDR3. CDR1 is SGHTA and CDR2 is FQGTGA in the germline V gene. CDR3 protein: CASSPGPGGFVTQYF.

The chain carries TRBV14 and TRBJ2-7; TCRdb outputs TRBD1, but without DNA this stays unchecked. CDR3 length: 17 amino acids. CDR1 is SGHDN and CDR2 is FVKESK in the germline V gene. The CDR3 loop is CASSQGSRTGGIYEQYF.

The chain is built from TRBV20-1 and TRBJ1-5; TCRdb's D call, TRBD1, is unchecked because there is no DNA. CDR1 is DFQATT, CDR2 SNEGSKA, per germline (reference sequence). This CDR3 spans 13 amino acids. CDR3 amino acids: CSTRQGESQPQHF.

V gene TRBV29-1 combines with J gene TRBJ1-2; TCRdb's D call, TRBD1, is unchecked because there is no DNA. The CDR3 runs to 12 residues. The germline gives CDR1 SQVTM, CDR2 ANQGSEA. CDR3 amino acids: CSATGEDYGYTF.

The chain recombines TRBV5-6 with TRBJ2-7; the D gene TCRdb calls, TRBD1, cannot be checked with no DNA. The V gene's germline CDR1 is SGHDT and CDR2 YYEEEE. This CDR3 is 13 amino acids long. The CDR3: CASSLAGVDEQYF.

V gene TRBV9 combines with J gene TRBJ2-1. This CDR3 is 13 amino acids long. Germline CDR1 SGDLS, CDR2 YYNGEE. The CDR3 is CASSVGGSSRRFF.

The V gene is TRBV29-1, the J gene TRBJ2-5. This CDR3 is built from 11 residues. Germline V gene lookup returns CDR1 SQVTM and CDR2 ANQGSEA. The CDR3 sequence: CSAGAQETQYF.

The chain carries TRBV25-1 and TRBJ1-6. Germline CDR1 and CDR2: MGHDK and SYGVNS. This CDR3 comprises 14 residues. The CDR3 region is CASSGVGPTVTLHF.

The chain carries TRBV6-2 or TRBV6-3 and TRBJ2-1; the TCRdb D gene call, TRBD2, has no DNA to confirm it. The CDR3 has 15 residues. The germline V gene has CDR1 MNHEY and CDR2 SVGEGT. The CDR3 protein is CASSYSSSGGNEQFF.

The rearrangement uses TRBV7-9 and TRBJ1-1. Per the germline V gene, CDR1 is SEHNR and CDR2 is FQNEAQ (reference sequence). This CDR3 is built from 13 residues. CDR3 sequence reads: CASSLYLETEAFF.

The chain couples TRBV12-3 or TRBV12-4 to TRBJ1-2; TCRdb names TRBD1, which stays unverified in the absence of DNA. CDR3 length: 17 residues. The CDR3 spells CASSLSDRGAFNYGYTF.